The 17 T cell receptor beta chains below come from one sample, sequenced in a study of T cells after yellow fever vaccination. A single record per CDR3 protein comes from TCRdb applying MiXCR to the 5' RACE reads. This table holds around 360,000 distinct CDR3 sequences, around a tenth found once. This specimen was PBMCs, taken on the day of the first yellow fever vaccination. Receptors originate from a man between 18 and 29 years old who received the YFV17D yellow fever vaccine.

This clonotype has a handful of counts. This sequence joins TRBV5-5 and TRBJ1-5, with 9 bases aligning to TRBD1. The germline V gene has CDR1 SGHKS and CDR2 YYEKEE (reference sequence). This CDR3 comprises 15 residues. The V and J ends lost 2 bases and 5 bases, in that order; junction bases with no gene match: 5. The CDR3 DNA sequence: TGTGCCAGCAGCTTTACAGGGGGCATCGATCAGCCCCAGCATTTT. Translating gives CASSFTGGIDQPQHF.

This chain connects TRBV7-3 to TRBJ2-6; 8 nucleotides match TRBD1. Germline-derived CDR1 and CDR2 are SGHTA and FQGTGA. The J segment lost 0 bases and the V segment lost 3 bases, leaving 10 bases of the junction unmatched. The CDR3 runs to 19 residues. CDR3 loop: CASSFRPDRADSGANVLTF. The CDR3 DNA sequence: TGTGCCAGCAGCTTCAGGCCGGACAGGGCGGACTCTGGGGCCAACGTCCTGACTTTC.

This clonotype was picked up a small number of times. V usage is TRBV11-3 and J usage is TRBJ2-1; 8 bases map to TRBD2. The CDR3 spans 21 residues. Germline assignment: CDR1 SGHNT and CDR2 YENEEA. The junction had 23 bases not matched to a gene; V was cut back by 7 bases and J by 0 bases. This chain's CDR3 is CASNLPPLLAGYQSSYNEQFF. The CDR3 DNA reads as TGTGCCAGCAACCTCCCCCCCCTGCTAGCGGGTTATCAGAGCTCCTACAATGAGCAGTTCTTC.

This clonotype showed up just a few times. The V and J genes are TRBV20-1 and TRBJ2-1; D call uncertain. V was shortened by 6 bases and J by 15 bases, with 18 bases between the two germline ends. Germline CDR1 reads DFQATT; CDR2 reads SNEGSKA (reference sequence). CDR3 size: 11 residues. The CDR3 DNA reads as TGCAGTGCCCCCGCATTCATCGGCCTGTTCTTC. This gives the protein CSAPAFIGLFF.

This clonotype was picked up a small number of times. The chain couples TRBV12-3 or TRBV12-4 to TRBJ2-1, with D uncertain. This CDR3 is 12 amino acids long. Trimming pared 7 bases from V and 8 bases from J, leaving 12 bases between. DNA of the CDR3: TGTGCCAGCACCCAGAAGGCTTATGAGCAGTTCTTC. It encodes CASTQKAYEQFF.

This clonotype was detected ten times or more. The CDR3 loop reads CASSLGGNSEKLFF. CDR3 nucleotide sequence: TGCGCCAGCAGCTTGGGGGGGAACTCTGAAAAACTGTTTTTT. The V and J genes are TRBV5-1 and TRBJ1-4, with TRBD1 as a possible D gene (5 bases). CDR1 is SGHRS and CDR2 is YFSETQ in the germline V gene. The ends were cut back, 0 bases at V and 7 bases at J, with 10 bases in the middle. The CDR3 spans 14 residues.

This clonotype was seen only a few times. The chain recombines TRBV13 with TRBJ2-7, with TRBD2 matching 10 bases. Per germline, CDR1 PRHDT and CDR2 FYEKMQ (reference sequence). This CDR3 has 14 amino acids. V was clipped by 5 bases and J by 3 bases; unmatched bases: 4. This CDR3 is CASSLAGAFYEQYV. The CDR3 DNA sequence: TGTGCCAGCAGCCTAGCGGGGGCTTTCTACGAGCAGTACGTC.

CDR3 in DNA: TGTGCCAGCAGTTACTCGAGGGGGTATAATTCACCCCTCCACTTT. Encoded protein: CASSYSRGYNSPLHF. V usage is TRBV6-2 or TRBV6-3 and J usage is TRBJ1-6, with D possibly being TRBD1 (6 bases). Germline-derived CDR1 and CDR2 are MNHEY and SVGEGT. The CDR3 covers 15 residues. V was trimmed by 0 bases and J by 4 bases, leaving 7 bases between them.

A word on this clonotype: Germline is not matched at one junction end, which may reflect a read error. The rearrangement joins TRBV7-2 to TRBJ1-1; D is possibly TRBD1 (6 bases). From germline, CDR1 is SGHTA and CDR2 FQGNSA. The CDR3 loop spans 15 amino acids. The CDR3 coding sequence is TGTGCCAGCAACTTAGGGGGAACGGCGAGAACTGAAGCTTTCTTT. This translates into CASNLGGTARTEAFF.

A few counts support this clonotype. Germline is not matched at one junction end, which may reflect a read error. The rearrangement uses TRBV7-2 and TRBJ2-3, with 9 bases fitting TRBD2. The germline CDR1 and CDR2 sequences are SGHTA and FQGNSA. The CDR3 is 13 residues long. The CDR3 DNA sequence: TGTGCCAGCAGCTTAGCGCTCCTAGCGGGGTACCATTTT. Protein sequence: CASSLALLAGYHF.

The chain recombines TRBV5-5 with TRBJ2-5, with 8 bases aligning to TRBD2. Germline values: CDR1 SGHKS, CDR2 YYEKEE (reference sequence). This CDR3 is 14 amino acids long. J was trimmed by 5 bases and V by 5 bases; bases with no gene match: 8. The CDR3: CASRSRGGFETQYF. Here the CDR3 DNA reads TGTGCCAGCAGATCCCGGGGGGGCTTCGAGACCCAGTACTTC.

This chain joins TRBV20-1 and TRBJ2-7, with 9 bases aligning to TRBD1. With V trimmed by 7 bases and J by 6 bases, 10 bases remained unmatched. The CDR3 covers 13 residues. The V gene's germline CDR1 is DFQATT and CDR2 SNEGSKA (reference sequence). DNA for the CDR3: TGCAGTGTCCCTCGAACAGGGGGCGCCGAGCAGTACTTC. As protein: CSVPRTGGAEQYF.

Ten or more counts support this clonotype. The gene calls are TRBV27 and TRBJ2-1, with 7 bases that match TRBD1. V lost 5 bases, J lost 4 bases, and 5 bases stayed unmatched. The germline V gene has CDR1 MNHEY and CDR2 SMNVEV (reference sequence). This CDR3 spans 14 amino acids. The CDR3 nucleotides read TGTGCCAGCAGTCCCATGGGACAGTACAATGAGCAGTTCTTC. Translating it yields CASSPMGQYNEQFF.

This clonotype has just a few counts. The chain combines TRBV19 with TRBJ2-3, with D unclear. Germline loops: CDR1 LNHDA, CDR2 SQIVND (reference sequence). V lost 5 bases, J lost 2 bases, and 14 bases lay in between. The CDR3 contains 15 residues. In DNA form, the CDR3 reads TGTGCCAGTAGTGACCGACAAAGCTCCACAGATACGCAGTATTTT. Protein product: CASSDRQSSTDTQYF.

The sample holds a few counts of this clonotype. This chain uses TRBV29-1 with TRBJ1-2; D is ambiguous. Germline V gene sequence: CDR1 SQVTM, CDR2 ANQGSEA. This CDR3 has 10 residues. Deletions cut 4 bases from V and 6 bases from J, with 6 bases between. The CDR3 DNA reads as TGCAGCGTTGGATCGGATGGCTACACCTTC. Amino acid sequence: CSVGSDGYTF.

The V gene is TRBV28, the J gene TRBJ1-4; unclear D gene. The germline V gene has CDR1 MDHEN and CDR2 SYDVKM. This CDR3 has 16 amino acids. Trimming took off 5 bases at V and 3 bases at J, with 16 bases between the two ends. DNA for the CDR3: TGTGCCAGCAGTCAACCCCCTTGGTTCCCTAATGAAAAACTGTTTTTT. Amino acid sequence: CASSQPPWFPNEKLFF. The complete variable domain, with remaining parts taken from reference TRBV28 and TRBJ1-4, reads DVKVTQSSRYLVKRTGEKVFLECVQDMDHENMFWYRQDPGLGLRLIYFSYDVKMKEKGDIPEGYSVSREKKERFSLILESASTNQTSMYLCASSQPPWFPNEKLFFGSGTQLSVL.

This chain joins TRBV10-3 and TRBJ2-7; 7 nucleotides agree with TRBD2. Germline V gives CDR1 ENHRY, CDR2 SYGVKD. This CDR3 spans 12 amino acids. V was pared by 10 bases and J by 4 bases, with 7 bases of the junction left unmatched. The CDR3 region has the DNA TGTGCCACCGGGGAGGGCAATTACGAGCAGTACGTC. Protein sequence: CATGEGNYEQYV.